A single sample is the source of the 27 T cell receptor beta chains below, sequenced in a study of blood T cell repertoires in COVID-19. The method was immunoSEQ multiplex PCR; TCRdb's version includes in-frame clones alone and lacks a portion of them. The table records some 180,000 clones, around 86% of them present only once. The sample comprised PBMCs or T cells enriched from blood (not recorded which). These receptors were taken from a woman between 40 and 50 years old in a cohort exposed to, infected with or recovered from COVID-19 (not recorded which).

This chain joins TRBV12-5 and TRBJ2-1; 11 nucleotides match TRBD1. The CDR3 is made up of 14 amino acids. Germline CDR1 reads LGHNT; CDR2 reads FRNRAP. The V and J ends lost 7 bases and 8 bases, in that order; junction bases with no gene match: 7. CDR3 residues: CASADRGRDDEQFF. The CDR3 bases are TGTGCTAGTGCGGACAGGGGGCGAGATGATGAGCAGTTCTTC.

The V and J genes are TRBV12-3 or TRBV12-4 and TRBJ1-1; 7 nucleotides align to TRBD1. The CDR3 is 12 amino acids. J gave up 7 bases and V 6 bases, and 5 bases lay outside the gene matches. As DNA, the CDR3 is TGTGCCAGCAGCCCAGGGGGTAATGAAGCTTTCTTT. Translated, it gives CASSPGGNEAFF.

The chain has TRBV7-2 and TRBJ1-1; 7 bases line up with TRBD1. The ends lost 5 bases at V and 4 bases at J; junction bases unmatched: 7. The CDR3 has 14 amino acids. Germline CDR1 and CDR2: SGHTA and FQGNSA. The CDR3 spells CASSRTGGGTEAFF. DNA for the CDR3: TGTGCCAGCAGCCGGACAGGAGGCGGCACTGAAGCTTTCTTT. Together with reference TRBV7-2 and TRBJ1-1, the CDR3 gives the full variable domain: GAGVSQSPSNKVTEKGKDVELRCDPISGHTALYWYRQSLGQGLEFLIYFQGNSAPDKSGLPSDRFSAERTGGSVSTLTIQRTQQEDSAVYLCASSRTGGGTEAFFGQGTRLTVV.

J is TRBJ1-1 and V is TRBV28; maybe TRBD1 (5 bases). Germline V gene data show CDR1 as MDHEN and CDR2 as SYDVKM. Deletions cut 2 bases from V and 0 bases from J, with 13 bases between. This CDR3 contains 16 residues. CDR3 protein: CASSLPGGWVNTEAFF. CDR3 DNA: TGTGCCAGCAGTTTACCGGGGGGGTGGGTGAACACTGAAGCTTTCTTT.

Only a few counts were recorded for this clone. The rearrangement uses TRBV18 and TRBJ1-5; 7 nucleotides line up with TRBD1. The CDR3 has 22 amino acids. Germline CDR1 reads KGHSH; CDR2 reads LQKENI. Trimming took 3 bases from V and 0 from J; bases not matched to a gene: 23. The DNA for the CDR3 is TGTGCCAGCTCACCCACCTATGGGACAGACCTAAACCAGCCCTATAGCAATCAGCCCCAGCATTTT. This sequence encodes CASSPTYGTDLNQPYSNQPQHF.

The rearrangement uses TRBV18 and TRBJ2-5; 9 positions agree with TRBD2. From germline, CDR1 is KGHSH and CDR2 LQKENI. CDR3 length: 15 residues. Trimming removed 0 bases from V and 4 bases from J; junction bases left unmatched: 3. CDR3 DNA sequence: TGTGCCAGCTCACCACCGGGTAGCGGGGGAGAGACCCAGTACTTC. Protein product: CASSPPGSGGETQYF.

The genes are TRBV3-1 (or the pseudogene TRBV3-2) and TRBJ1-2; D is perhaps TRBD1 (6 bases). Germline CDR1 is LGHDT and CDR2 is YNNKEL (reference sequence). V was pared by 0 bases and J by 1 base, with 15 bases between. The length of the CDR3 is 17 residues. The CDR3 region has the DNA TGTGCCAGCAGCCAAGAAGGGACACCGGGAGGTAACTATGGCTACACCTTC. It encodes CASSQEGTPGGNYGYTF.

The V and J genes are TRBV30 and TRBJ1-2; D gene unclear. The CDR3 length is 12 residues. V lost 3 bases to trimming and J lost 2 bases, with 7 bases between them. Looked up from germline, CDR1 is GTSNPN and CDR2 is SVGIG (reference sequence). The CDR3 nucleotides are TGTGCCTGGAGCGGGATCAACTATGGCTACACCTTC. It specifies CAWSGINYGYTF.

This chain uses TRBV7-9 with TRBJ1-6; 9 bases map to TRBD1. After removal of 5 bases from V and 8 bases from J, the junction contained 1 base not matched to a gene. CDR1 and CDR2 from the germline V gene are SEHNR and FQNEAQ (reference sequence). The CDR3 has 13 amino acids. CDR3 DNA: TGTGCCAGCAGCCGGACAGGGGATTCACCCCTCCACTTT. It specifies CASSRTGDSPLHF.

The chain carries TRBV6-6 and TRBJ1-1; D not certain. This CDR3 is built from 12 residues. Trimming cost V 5 bases and J 0 bases, with 4 bases left between them. Germline CDR1 MNHNY, CDR2 SVGAGI (reference sequence). The CDR3 reads CASSLMNTEAFF. CDR3 nucleotides: TGTGCCAGCAGTCTCATGAACACTGAAGCTTTCTTT.

The chain links TRBV13 to TRBJ1-3; the match to TRBD1 covers 8 bases. J was trimmed by 4 bases and V by 5 bases; bases with no gene match: 4. Germline-derived CDR1 and CDR2 are PRHDT and FYEKMQ (reference sequence). The CDR3 is made up of 14 amino acids. In DNA, the CDR3 is TGTGCCAGCAGCCCCGGACAGGGAGGAAACACCATATATTTT. This sequence encodes CASSPGQGGNTIYF.

This clone appeared a few times. The genes are TRBV4-1 and TRBJ1-2; 7 nucleotides match TRBD1. Looked up from germline, CDR1 is MGHRA and CDR2 is YSYEKL. Unmatched junction bases numbered 9, after V lost 1 base and J lost 4 bases. This CDR3 region has 16 residues. Here the CDR3 DNA reads TGCGCCAGCAGCCAAGGTCCCCGGGACAGAGTCTATGGCTACACCTTC. Translating gives CASSQGPRDRVYGYTF.

The rearrangement uses TRBV27 and TRBJ2-5; 14 bases fit TRBD2. Germline lookup yields CDR1 MNHEY and CDR2 SMNVEV (reference sequence). The CDR3 is made up of 15 amino acids. The V gene end was trimmed by 6 bases and the J gene end by 1 base; junction bases not matched to a gene: 1. CDR3 DNA sequence: TGTGCCAGCAGCGGACTAGCGGGGGGCCAAGAGACCCAGTACTTC. Its translation is CASSGLAGGQETQYF.

V usage is TRBV6-5 and J usage is TRBJ1-2, with TRBD1 matching 7 bases. The CDR3 consists of 15 residues. V gave up 2 bases and J gave up 3 bases; unmatched junction bases: 6. CDR1 MNHEY and CDR2 SVGAGI come from the germline V gene. CDR3 sequence (DNA): TGTGCCAGCAGTTACCTCCGGACAGGATACTATGGCTACACCTTC. Its translation: CASSYLRTGYYGYTF.

The V and J genes are TRBV6-5 and TRBJ1-1; D remains ambiguous. The length of the CDR3 is 14 residues. V lost 6 bases and J 0 bases, leaving 11 bases between the germline ends. The germline CDR1 and CDR2 sequences are MNHEY and SVGAGI. Written as DNA, the CDR3 is TGTGCCAGCAGACATGAAACAATGAACACTGAAGCTTTCTTT. This encodes CASRHETMNTEAFF.

This clone has just a few counts. The rearrangement joins TRBV2 to TRBJ1-1; D may be TRBD1 (6 bases). Trimming cost V 6 bases and J 0 bases, with 20 bases left between them. Germline V gives CDR1 SNHLY, CDR2 FYNNEI. This CDR3 contains 17 residues. CDR3 coding DNA: TGTGCCAGCAGGGAACGACAGGCCGCGCGTTTGAACACTGAAGCTTTCTTT. This encodes CASRERQAARLNTEAFF.

The rearrangement joins TRBV3-1 (or the pseudogene TRBV3-2) to TRBJ2-5; D not resolved. Deletions cut 3 bases from V and 0 bases from J, with 5 bases between. The CDR3 totals 13 residues. The germline V gene has CDR1 LGHDT and CDR2 YNNKEL (reference sequence). This CDR3 reads CASSHSYQETQYF. The CDR3 DNA sequence: TGTGCCAGCAGCCACTCGTACCAAGAGACCCAGTACTTC.

The rearrangement links TRBV11-1 to TRBJ2-7; D is possibly TRBD2 (6 bases). The CDR3 consists of 15 residues. Germline lookup yields CDR1 SGHAT and CDR2 FQDESV (reference sequence). V lost 5 bases, J lost 2 bases, and 16 bases lay in between. The CDR3 here is CASSKGLAGTYEQYF. CDR3 coding DNA: TGTGCCAGCAGCAAGGGACTCGCGGGTACCTACGAGCAGTACTTC.

The rearrangement joins TRBV18 to TRBJ2-3; 10 bases align to TRBD2. Losses at the gene ends were 10 bases for V and 3 bases for J; bases not matched to a gene: 4. This CDR3 has 13 amino acids. Germline CDR1 and CDR2: KGHSH and LQKENI. DNA for the CDR3: TGTGCCACCGGGACTAGCGAAACAGATACGCAGTATTTT. Protein product: CATGTSETDTQYF.

The chain uses TRBV19 and TRBJ2-7; 9 bases fit TRBD1. This CDR3 is 11 amino acids long. With V trimmed by 10 bases and J by 6 bases, 4 bases remained unmatched. Germline V lookup: CDR1 LNHDA, CDR2 SQIVND (reference sequence). CDR3 amino acids: CATTGGVEQYF. CDR3 nucleotides: TGTGCCACCACAGGGGGCGTCGAGCAGTACTTC.

The rearrangement joins TRBV4-1 to TRBJ2-7, with 10 positions matching TRBD1. Germline V lookup: CDR1 MGHRA, CDR2 YSYEKL. The CDR3 is 15 residues long. V dropped 4 bases and J dropped 3; count of bases not matched to a gene: 6. The CDR3 protein is CASSPRTGGGYEQYF. CDR3 in DNA: TGCGCCAGCAGCCCACGGACAGGGGGTGGCTACGAGCAGTACTTC.

Details on this clone: At one end, the junction sequence differs from germline, possibly due to a read error. This chain joins TRBV19 and TRBJ2-3, with TRBD1 identical over 7 bases. Germline CDR1 LNHDA, CDR2 SQIVND (reference sequence). The CDR3 is 14 amino acids. As DNA, the CDR3 is TGTGCCAGTAGTGGGACAGCGCTTCAAGATGCGCAGTATTTT. Its protein product is CASSGTALQDAQYF.

The rearrangement uses TRBV5-1 and TRBJ2-7; 7 bases agree with TRBD1. V was pared by 4 bases and J by 6 bases, with 10 bases of the junction left unmatched. Germline CDR1 SGHRS, CDR2 YFSETQ. The CDR3 runs to 14 residues. The DNA for the CDR3 is TGCGCCAGCAGCGAGCGACAGGGCGTTTCCGAGCAGTACTTC. This sequence encodes CASSERQGVSEQYF.

Only a few counts were recorded for this clone. J is TRBJ1-1 and V is TRBV10-1; 7 bases align to TRBD1. The CDR3 is made up of 15 amino acids. Trimming took 7 bases from V and 4 from J; bases not matched to a gene: 12. CDR1 is WNHNN and CDR2 is SYGVQD in the germline V gene (reference sequence). CDR3 in amino acids: CASTQQGPEGTEAFF. The CDR3 nucleotides are TGCGCCAGCACCCAACAGGGGCCGGAGGGCACTGAAGCTTTCTTT.

The V call is TRBV15, the J call TRBJ1-5, with 9 bases fitting TRBD1. The V segment lost 5 bases and the J segment 4 bases; nucleotides outside the gene matches: 15. The CDR3 has 18 residues. Germline V gene data show CDR1 as LNHNV and CDR2 as YYDKDF (reference sequence). This chain's CDR3 is CATSPQDRGGLKNQPQHF. CDR3 DNA sequence: TGTGCCACCAGCCCCCAGGACAGGGGAGGGCTGAAAAATCAGCCCCAGCATTTT.

This rearrangement joins TRBV20-1 to TRBJ1-1, with D unclear. The CDR3 is 11 amino acids. Germline values: CDR1 DFQATT, CDR2 SNEGSKA (reference sequence). V lost 7 bases and J lost 1, with 7 bases in between. The CDR3 loop reads CSGTANTEAFF. Here the CDR3 DNA reads TGCAGTGGCACAGCGAACACTGAAGCTTTCTTT.

The genes are TRBV10-2 and TRBJ1-1; 7 positions agree with TRBD1. Losses at the gene ends were 6 bases for V and 1 base for J; bases not matched to a gene: 5. In germline, CDR1 is WSHSY, CDR2 SAAADI. This CDR3 spans 14 amino acids. In nucleotides, the CDR3 is TGCGCCAGCAGCTGGACAGGAGAGAACACTGAAGCTTTCTTT. Translation: CASSWTGENTEAFF.